This T cell receptor beta chain came from a study of T cell responses to AZD1222 COVID-19 vaccine. Repertoires were generated with immunoSEQ multiplex PCR, while TCRdb's copy carries only in-frame clones and drops some. The sample has 170,000 or so clones, about 92% seen once. This CDR3 spans 15 amino acids. Between the trimmed V and J ends, which lost 4 bases and 2 bases, there was a span of 12 bases. Per the germline V gene, CDR1 is SGHRS and CDR2 is YFSETQ. The receptor's source is an adult in good health. The sequences come from peripheral blood, collected on day 0 of AZD1222 vaccination. This chain uses TRBV5-1 with TRBJ2-2; D is undetermined. CDR3 sequence (DNA): TGCGCCAGCAGCCAGACGGACCTAAACACCGGGGAGCTGTTTTTT. Its protein product is CASSQTDLNTGELFF.